These 11 T cell receptor beta chains were all obtained from the same sample, sequenced in a study of blood T cell repertoires in COVID-19. This table comes from immunoSEQ multiplex PCR, and its TCRdb copy is limited to in-frame clones, with some not included. The sample has about 250,000 clones; about 85% are singletons. The sample comprised PBMCs or T cells enriched from blood (not recorded which). These receptors were collected from a woman aged 45 to 65 who had recovered from COVID-19.

V gene TRBV28 combines with J gene TRBJ1-2; no definite D call. CDR3 length equals 12 residues. Germline V gene data show CDR1 as MDHEN and CDR2 as SYDVKM. Trimming took 8 bases from V and 8 from J, leaving 15 bases between them. The CDR3, as DNA: TGTGCCAGCGTGGGCGGGTCGAGAGGCTACACCTTC. Its translation: CASVGGSRGYTF.

The J gene is TRBJ2-5, the V gene TRBV7-8; TRBD2 matches 9 bases. J gave up 4 bases and V 5 bases, and 5 bases lay outside the gene matches. The length of the CDR3 is 14 residues. Per germline, CDR1 SGHVS and CDR2 FQNEAQ. This CDR3 reads CASSPGTSRETQYF. The CDR3 bases are TGTGCCAGCAGCCCCGGGACTAGCAGAGAGACCCAGTACTTC.

The chain joins TRBV19 to TRBJ2-1; D unresolved. V was trimmed by 3 bases and J by 6 bases, leaving 6 bases between them. In germline, CDR1 is LNHDA, CDR2 SQIVND (reference sequence). The CDR3 totals 12 residues. The CDR3 loop reads CASSIRSNEQFF. In nucleotides, the CDR3 is TGTGCCAGTAGTATCAGGTCCAATGAGCAGTTCTTC.

For this clone: A read error may produce the germline difference seen at one junction end. The chain uses TRBV7-7 and TRBJ2-5; possibly TRBD2 for D (5 bases). Germline values: CDR1 SSHAT, CDR2 FNYEAQ (reference sequence). The CDR3 is 15 residues long. In DNA form, the CDR3 reads TGTGCTAGCAGCAACCAACTAGGCCCACAAGAGACCCAGTACTTC. Protein sequence: CASSNQLGPQETQYF.

The chain employs TRBV2 and TRBJ2-6; the D gene is possibly TRBD1 (6 bases). CDR1 is SNHLY and CDR2 is FYNNEI in the germline V gene. V was trimmed by 4 bases and J by 0 bases, leaving 10 bases between them. This CDR3 has 16 residues. CDR3 bases: TGTGCCAGCAGTGGACAGGCCCCCTCTGGGGCCAACGTCCTGACTTTC. Its protein is CASSGQAPSGANVLTF. Full variable domain (rest looked up from reference TRBV2 and TRBJ2-6): EPEVTQTPSHQVTQMGQEVILRCVPISNHLYFYWYRQILGQKVEFLVSFYNNEISEKSEIFDDQFSVERPDGSNFTLKIRSTKLEDSAMYFCASSGQAPSGANVLTFGAGSRLTVL.

This sequence joins TRBV11-2 and TRBJ1-1; tentative D call: TRBD1 (5 bases). The germline CDR1 and CDR2 sequences are SGHAT and FQNNGV. V was trimmed by 6 bases and J by 7 bases, leaving 9 bases between them. The CDR3 loop spans 11 amino acids. In nucleotides, the CDR3 is TGTGCCAGCAGTCCAGGGCTTGAAGCTTTCTTT. Translation: CASSPGLEAFF.

The gene calls are TRBV4-3 and TRBJ2-2; 10 bases align to TRBD1. The CDR3 consists of 16 residues. The V segment lost 5 bases and the J segment 7 bases; nucleotides outside the gene matches: 10. Per germline, CDR1 LGHNA and CDR2 YSLEER. The CDR3 nucleotides read TGCGCCAGCAGCGCCCGGGGACAGGGGTTTTTCGGGGAGCTGTTTTTT. This codes for CASSARGQGFFGELFF.

The chain carries TRBV7-2 and TRBJ1-1, with 11 bases matching TRBD1. The CDR3 runs to 13 residues. After removal of 4 bases from V and 5 bases from J, the junction contained 0 bases not matched to a gene. CDR1 is SGHTA and CDR2 is FQGNSA in the germline V gene. Written as DNA, the CDR3 is TGTGCCAGCAGCTGGGACAGGGGGACTGAAGCTTTCTTT. Amino acid sequence: CASSWDRGTEAFF.

The table lists this clone with a few counts. The rearrangement links TRBV7-2 to TRBJ2-7; TRBD2 might be the D (5 bases). With 2 bases removed from V and 4 bases from J, the gap between germline ends came to 9 bases. From germline, CDR1 is SGHTA and CDR2 FQGNSA. The CDR3 spans 13 residues. The CDR3 here is CASSLLREYEQYF. The CDR3 DNA is TGTGCCAGCAGCTTATTGAGGGAATACGAGCAGTACTTC.

The chain links TRBV6-5 to TRBJ1-2, with D possibly TRBD1 on 6 matching bases. The V gene's germline CDR1 is MNHEY and CDR2 SVGAGI. The CDR3 totals 14 residues. V was shortened by 9 bases and J by 6 bases, with 20 bases between the two germline ends. The CDR3 DNA follows: TGTGCCAGTGCGTACGACCTCAGGGGCGATGGCTACACCTTC. It is translated as CASAYDLRGDGYTF.

This sequence joins TRBV4-3 and TRBJ1-3; no clear D gene. V shed 1 base and J shed 4 bases, with 5 bases lying between them. The CDR3 sequence is 13 residues long. Germline loops: CDR1 LGHNA, CDR2 YSLEER. The CDR3 loop reads CASSQASGNTIYF. The CDR3 DNA sequence: TGCGCCAGCAGCCAAGCCTCGGGAAACACCATATATTTT.